The 9 T cell receptor beta chains given below trace back to one sample, sequenced in a study of blood T cell repertoires in COVID-19. Clones were read by immunoSEQ multiplex PCR, and TCRdb kept only the in-frame ones, dropping some. The sample includes around 310,000 clones, over 75% of them seen just once. The sequencing sample was made of peripheral blood. The receptors come from a woman aged 25 to 39 with COVID-19, enrolled during active disease.

The chain uses TRBV20-1 and TRBJ2-3; a possible D gene is TRBD1 (5 bases). CDR3 length equals 11 residues. Germline V gene sequence: CDR1 DFQATT, CDR2 SNEGSKA (reference sequence). CDR3 in DNA: TGCAGGGGAATAGGGGCAGATACGCAGTATTTT. This codes for CRGIGADTQYF.

V usage is TRBV25-1 and J usage is TRBJ2-1, with no clear D. In germline, CDR1 is MGHDK, CDR2 SYGVNS. With 0 bases removed from V and 4 bases from J, the gap between germline ends came to 7 bases. The CDR3 contains 14 residues. The DNA for the CDR3 is TGTGCCAGCAGTGAATATGGCCTGTACAATGAGCAGTTCTTC. As protein: CASSEYGLYNEQFF.

The chain uses TRBV7-6 and TRBJ2-1; 12 bases line up with TRBD2. There are 20 residues in the CDR3. Germline CDR1 is SGHVS and CDR2 is FNYEAQ. The ends lost 2 bases at V and 0 bases at J; junction bases unmatched: 11. Written as DNA, the CDR3 is TGTGCCAGCAGCTTAAGGGTGACTAGCGGGAGCCCAAGCTCCTACAATGAGCAGTTCTTC. It specifies CASSLRVTSGSPSSYNEQFF.

V gene TRBV5-1 combines with J gene TRBJ2-2; D is unresolved. This CDR3 contains 13 residues. V lost 1 base and J 5 bases, leaving 6 bases between the germline ends. Germline CDR1 SGHRS, CDR2 YFSETQ. The chain's CDR3 is CASSLFVTGELFF. The DNA of the CDR3 is TGCGCCAGCAGCTTGTTCGTGACCGGGGAGCTGTTTTTT.

This clone was counted between two and nine times. The V call is TRBV9, the J call TRBJ2-7; TRBD1 aligns across 9 bases. Germline V gene lookup returns CDR1 SGDLS and CDR2 YYNGEE. The V segment lost 5 bases and the J segment 2 bases; nucleotides outside the gene matches: 8. The CDR3 has 15 residues. The CDR3 region has the DNA TGTGCCAGCAGTGCGGGGACAGGGAGAACCTACGAGCAGTACTTC. This gives the protein CASSAGTGRTYEQYF.

The CDR3 DNA reads as TGTGCCAGCAGCCCTCGACTAGCGGGAGGACATTACAATGAGCAGTTCTTC. Translating it yields CASSPRLAGGHYNEQFF. The chain carries TRBV3-1 (or the pseudogene TRBV3-2) and TRBJ2-1; TRBD2 matches 13 bases. The CDR3 runs 17 residues. Germline V CDR1 and CDR2: LGHDT, YNNKEL (reference sequence). The V and J ends lost 4 bases and 4 bases, in that order; junction bases with no gene match: 7.

The chain is built from TRBV29-1 and TRBJ2-7; D gene ambiguous. Trimming removed 4 bases from V and 1 base from J, with 5 bases in between. CDR1 SQVTM and CDR2 ANQGSEA come from the germline V gene. The CDR3 is 11 residues long. The CDR3 protein is CSVGQSYEQYF. The DNA of the CDR3 is TGCAGCGTTGGGCAGTCCTACGAGCAGTACTTC.

The chain uses TRBV7-2 and TRBJ2-3, with D perhaps matching TRBD2 (6 bases). Germline V lookup: CDR1 SGHTA, CDR2 FQGNSA. The CDR3 is made up of 16 amino acids. The V gene lost 1 base and the J gene lost 0 bases, with 11 bases spanning the gap. The CDR3 spells CASSLGLGTSTDTQYF. CDR3 nucleotides: TGTGCCAGCAGCTTAGGGCTGGGGACTAGCACAGATACGCAGTATTTT.

The chain carries TRBV5-1 and TRBJ2-7; 8 positions agree with TRBD2. The CDR3 totals 17 residues. CDR1 and CDR2 from the germline V gene are SGHRS and YFSETQ. The V gene end was trimmed by 0 bases and the J gene end by 4 bases; junction bases not matched to a gene: 12. CDR3 bases: TGCGCCAGCAGCTTGGTATCAGCGGGAGTCTTGGGTTACGAGCAGTACTTC. Amino acid sequence: CASSLVSAGVLGYEQYF.